These 2 T cell receptor beta chains were sequenced from one sample in a study of blood T cell repertoires in COVID-19. Method: immunoSEQ multiplex PCR; TCRdb's copy keeps in-frame clones and lacks some. The table includes about 340,000 clones, around 87% detected once. The source material was peripheral blood. The origin of the receptors is a woman aged 45-65 years with COVID-19, enrolled during active disease.

The chain combines TRBV11-2 with TRBJ1-2; perhaps TRBD1 as D (6 bases). The germline CDR1 and CDR2 sequences are SGHAT and FQNNGV. CDR3 length: 13 residues. V was cut by 5 bases and J by 5 bases, with 12 bases left in between. The CDR3 DNA reads TGTGCCAGCAGCCCGGACAGAGTATATGGCTACACCTTC. Translation: CASSPDRVYGYTF.

CDR3 protein: CASSTQQGWIVGYTF. As DNA, the CDR3 is TGTGCCAGCAGCACCCAACAGGGGTGGATTGTTGGCTACACCTTC. The V and J genes are TRBV21-1 and TRBJ1-2; the table calls TRBD1, which could not be checked here. TRBV21-1 represents a pseudogene. The CDR3 is 15 residues long.